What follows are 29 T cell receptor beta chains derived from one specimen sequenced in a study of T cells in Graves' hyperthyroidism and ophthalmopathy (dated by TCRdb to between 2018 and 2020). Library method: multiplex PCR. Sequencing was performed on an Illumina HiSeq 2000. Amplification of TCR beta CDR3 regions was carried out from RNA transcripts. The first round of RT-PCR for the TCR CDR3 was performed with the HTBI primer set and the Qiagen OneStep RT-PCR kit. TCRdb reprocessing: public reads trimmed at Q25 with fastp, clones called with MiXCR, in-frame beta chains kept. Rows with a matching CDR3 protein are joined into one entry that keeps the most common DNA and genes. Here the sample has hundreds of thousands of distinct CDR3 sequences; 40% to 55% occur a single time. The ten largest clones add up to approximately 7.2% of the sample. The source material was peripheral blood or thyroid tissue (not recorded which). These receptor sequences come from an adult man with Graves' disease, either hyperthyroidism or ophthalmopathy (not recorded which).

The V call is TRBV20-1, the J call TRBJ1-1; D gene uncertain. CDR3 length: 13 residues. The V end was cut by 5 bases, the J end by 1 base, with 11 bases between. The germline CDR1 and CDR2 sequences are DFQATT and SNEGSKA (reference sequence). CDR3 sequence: CSALGPANTEAFF. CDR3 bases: TGCAGTGCTCTTGGCCCAGCGAACACTGAAGCTTTCTTT.

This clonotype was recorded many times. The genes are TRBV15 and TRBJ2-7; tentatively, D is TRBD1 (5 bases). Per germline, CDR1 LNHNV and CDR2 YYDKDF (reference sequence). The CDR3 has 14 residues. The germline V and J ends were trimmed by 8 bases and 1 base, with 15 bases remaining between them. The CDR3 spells CATGELRQSYEQYF. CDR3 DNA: TGTGCCACCGGAGAGTTGAGACAGTCCTACGAGCAGTACTTC.

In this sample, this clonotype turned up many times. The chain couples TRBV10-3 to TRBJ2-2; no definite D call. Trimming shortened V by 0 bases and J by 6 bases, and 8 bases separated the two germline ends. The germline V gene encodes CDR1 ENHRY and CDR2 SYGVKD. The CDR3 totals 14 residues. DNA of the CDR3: TGTGCCATCAGTGAGTCGAGAGGATCCGGGGAGCTGTTTTTT. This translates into CAISESRGSGELFF.

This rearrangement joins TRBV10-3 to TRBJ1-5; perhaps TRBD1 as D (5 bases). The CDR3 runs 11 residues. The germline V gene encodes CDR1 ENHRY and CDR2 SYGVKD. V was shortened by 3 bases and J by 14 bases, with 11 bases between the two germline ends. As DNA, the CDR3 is TGTGCCATCAGTGAAACTGGGGACGAGCATTTT. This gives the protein CAISETGDEHF.

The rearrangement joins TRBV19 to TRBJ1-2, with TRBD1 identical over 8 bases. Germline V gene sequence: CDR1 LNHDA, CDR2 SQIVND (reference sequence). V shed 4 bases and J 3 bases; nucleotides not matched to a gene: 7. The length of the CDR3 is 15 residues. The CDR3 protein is CASSNDRGGDYGYTF. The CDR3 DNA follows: TGTGCCAGTAGTAACGACAGGGGAGGCGACTATGGCTACACCTTC. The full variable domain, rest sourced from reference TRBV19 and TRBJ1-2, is DGGITQSPKYLFRKEGQNVTLSCEQNLNHDAMYWYRQDPGQGLRLIYYSQIVNDFQKGDIAEGYSVSREKKESFPLTVTSAQKNPTAFYLCASSNDRGGDYGYTFGSGTRLTVV.

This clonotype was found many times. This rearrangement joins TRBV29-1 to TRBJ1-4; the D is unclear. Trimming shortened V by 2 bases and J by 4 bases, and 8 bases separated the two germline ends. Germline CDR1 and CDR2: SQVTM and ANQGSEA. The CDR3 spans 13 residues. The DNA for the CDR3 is TGCAGCGTTGAATTGGGCAATAATGAAAAACTGTTTTTT. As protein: CSVELGNNEKLFF.

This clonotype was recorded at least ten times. The CDR3 DNA reads as TGTGCCAGCAGTTCGGGACAGCAAGCTTTCTTT. This translates into CASSSGQQAFF. V gene TRBV7-9 combines with J gene TRBJ1-1; 7 bases are a match to TRBD1. This CDR3 spans 11 amino acids. V trimming: 6 bases; J trimming: 9 bases; junction bases outside the gene matches: 4. Germline V gene sequence: CDR1 SEHNR, CDR2 FQNEAQ (reference sequence).

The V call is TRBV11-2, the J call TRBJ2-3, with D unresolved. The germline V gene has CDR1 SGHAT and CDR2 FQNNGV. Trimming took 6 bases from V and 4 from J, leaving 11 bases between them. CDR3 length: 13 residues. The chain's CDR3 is CASSWQVPDTQYF. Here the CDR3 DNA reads TGTGCCAGCAGTTGGCAGGTCCCAGATACGCAGTATTTT.

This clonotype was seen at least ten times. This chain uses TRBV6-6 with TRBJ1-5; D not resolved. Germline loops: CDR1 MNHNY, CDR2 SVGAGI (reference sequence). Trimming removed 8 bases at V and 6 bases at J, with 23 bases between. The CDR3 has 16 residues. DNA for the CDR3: TGTGCCAGCGTCGAACAAGGACCCTCGATGGGTCAGCCCCAGCATTTT. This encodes CASVEQGPSMGQPQHF.

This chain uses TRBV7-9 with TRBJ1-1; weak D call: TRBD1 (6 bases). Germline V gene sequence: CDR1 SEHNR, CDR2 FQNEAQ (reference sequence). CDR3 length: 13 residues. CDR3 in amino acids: CAGEGDNPTEAFF. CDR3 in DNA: TGTGCTGGGGAGGGGGACAATCCCACTGAAGCTTTCTTT.

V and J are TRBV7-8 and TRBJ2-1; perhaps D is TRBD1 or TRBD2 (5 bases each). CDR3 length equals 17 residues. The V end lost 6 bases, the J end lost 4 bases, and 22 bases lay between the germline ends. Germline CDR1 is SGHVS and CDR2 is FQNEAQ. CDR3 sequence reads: CASSAPRLGTAYNEQFF. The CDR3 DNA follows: TGTGCCAGCAGTGCTCCTCGTCTAGGGACCGCGTACAATGAGCAGTTCTTC.

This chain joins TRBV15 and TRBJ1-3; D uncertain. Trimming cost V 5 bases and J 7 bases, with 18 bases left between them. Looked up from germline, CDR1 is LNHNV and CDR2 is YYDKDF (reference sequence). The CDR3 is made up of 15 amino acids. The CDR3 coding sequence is TGTGCCACCAGCGCACCCCTCGGGCGGGGTAACACCATATATTTT. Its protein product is CATSAPLGRGNTIYF.

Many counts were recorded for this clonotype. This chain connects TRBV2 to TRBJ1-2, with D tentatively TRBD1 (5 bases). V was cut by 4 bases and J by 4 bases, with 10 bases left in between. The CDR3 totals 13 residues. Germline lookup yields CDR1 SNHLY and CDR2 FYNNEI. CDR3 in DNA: TGTGCCAGCAGTGGTGACAGCGCCTATGGCTACACCTTC. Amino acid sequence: CASSGDSAYGYTF.

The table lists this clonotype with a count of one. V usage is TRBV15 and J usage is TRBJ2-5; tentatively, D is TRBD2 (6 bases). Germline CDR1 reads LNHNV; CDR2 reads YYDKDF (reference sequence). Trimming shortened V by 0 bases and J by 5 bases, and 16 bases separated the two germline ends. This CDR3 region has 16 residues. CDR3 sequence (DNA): TGTGCCACCAGCAGAGATATAGGGAGGACCCACGAGACCCAGTACTTC. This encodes CATSRDIGRTHETQYF. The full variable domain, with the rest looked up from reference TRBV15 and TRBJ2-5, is DAMVIQNPRYQVTQFGKPVTLSCSQTLNHNVMYWYQQKSSQAPKLLFHYYDKDFNNEADTPDNFQSRRPNTSFCFLDIRSPGLGDTAMYLCATSRDIGRTHETQYFGPGTRLLVL.

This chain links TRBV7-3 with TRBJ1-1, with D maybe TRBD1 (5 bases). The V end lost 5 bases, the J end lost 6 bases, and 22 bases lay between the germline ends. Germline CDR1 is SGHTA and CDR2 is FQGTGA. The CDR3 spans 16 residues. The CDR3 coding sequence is TGTGCCAGCAGCCAAGGTTTCCTGGGGGATAGGGCTGAAGCTTTCTTT. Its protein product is CASSQGFLGDRAEAFF.

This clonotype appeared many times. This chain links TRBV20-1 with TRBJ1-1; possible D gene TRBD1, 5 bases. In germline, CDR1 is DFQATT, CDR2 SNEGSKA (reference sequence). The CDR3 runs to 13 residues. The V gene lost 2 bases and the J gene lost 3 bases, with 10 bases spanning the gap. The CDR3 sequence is CSARQGGYTEAFF. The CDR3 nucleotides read TGCAGTGCTAGACAGGGAGGGTACACTGAAGCTTTCTTT.

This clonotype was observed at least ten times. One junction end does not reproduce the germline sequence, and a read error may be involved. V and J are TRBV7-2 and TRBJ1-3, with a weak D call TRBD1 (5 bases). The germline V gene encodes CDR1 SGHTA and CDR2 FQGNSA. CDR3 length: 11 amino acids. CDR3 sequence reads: CASSLGQTPSF. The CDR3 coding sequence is TGTGCCAGCAGCTTAGGACAGACACCCTCCTTT.

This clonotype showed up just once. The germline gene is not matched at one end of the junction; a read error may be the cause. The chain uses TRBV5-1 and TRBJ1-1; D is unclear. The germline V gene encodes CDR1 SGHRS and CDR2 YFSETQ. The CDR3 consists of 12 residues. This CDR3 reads CASSGENTEAFF. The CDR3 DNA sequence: TGCGCCAGCAGCGGGGAGAACACTGAAGCTTTCTTC.

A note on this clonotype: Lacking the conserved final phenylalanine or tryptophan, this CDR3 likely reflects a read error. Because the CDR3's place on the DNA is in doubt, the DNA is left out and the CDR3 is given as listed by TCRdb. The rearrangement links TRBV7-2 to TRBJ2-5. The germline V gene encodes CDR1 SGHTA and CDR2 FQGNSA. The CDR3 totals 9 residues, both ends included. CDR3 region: CASSLDGDC.

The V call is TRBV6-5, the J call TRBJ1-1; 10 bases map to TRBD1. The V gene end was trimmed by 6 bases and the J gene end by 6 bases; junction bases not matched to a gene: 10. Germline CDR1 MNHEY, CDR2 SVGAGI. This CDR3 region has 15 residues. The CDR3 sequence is CASRNRQGARAEAFF. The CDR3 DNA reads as TGTGCCAGCAGGAACAGACAGGGGGCTCGGGCTGAAGCTTTCTTT.

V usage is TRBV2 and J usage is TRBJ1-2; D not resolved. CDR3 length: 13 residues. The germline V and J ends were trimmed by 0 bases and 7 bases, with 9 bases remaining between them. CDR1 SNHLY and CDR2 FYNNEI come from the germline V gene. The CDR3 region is CASSEARVGGYTF. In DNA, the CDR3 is TGTGCCAGCAGTGAAGCTAGGGTTGGTGGCTACACCTTC. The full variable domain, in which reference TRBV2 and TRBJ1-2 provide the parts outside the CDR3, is EPEVTQTPSHQVTQMGQEVILRCVPISNHLYFYWYRQILGQKVEFLVSFYNNEISEKSEIFDDQFSVERPDGSNFTLKIRSTKLEDSAMYFCASSEARVGGYTFGSGTRLTVV.

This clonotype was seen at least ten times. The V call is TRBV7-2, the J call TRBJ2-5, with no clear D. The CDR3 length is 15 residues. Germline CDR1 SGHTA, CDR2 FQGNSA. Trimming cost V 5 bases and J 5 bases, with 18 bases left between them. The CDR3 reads CASSLRALLGETQYF. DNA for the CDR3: TGTGCCAGCAGCCTCCGGGCCCTACTGGGGGAGACCCAGTACTTC.

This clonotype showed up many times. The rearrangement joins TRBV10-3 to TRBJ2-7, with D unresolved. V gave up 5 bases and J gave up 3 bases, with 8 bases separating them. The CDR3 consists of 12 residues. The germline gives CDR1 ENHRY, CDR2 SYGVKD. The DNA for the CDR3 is TGTGCCATCAGTAGCGTCGACTACGAGCAGTACTTC. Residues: CAISSVDYEQYF.

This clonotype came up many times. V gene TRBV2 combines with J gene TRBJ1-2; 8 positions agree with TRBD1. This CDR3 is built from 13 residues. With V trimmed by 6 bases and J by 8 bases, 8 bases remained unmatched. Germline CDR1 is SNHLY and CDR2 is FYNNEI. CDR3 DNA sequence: TGTGCCAGCAGAGGACAGGGCGGGTTCGGCTACACCTTC. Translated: CASRGQGGFGYTF.

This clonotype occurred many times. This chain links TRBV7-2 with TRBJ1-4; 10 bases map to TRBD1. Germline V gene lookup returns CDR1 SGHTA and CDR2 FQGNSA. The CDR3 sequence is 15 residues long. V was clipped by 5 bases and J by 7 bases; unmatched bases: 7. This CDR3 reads CASSIPTGGLEKLFF. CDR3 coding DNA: TGTGCCAGCAGCATTCCGACAGGGGGCCTTGAAAAACTGTTTTTT.

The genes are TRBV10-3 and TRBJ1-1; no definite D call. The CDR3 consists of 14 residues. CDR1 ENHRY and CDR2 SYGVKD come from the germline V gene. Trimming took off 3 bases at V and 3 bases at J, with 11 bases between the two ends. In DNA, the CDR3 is TGTGCCATCAGTGATCCCATGTCAGACACTGAAGCTTTCTTT. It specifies CAISDPMSDTEAFF.

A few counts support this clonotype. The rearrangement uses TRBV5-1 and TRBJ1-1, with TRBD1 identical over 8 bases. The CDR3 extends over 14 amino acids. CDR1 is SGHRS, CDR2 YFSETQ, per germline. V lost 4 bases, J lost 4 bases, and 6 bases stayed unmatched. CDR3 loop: CASSVGQGTTEAFF. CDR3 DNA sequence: TGCGCCAGCAGCGTAGGACAGGGAACCACTGAAGCTTTCTTT. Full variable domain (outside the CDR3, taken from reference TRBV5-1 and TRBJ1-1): KAGVTQTPRYLIKTRGQQVTLSCSPISGHRSVSWYQQTPGQGLQFLFEYFSETQRNKGNFPGRFSGRQFSNSRSEMNVSTLELGDSALYLCASSVGQGTTEAFFGQGTRLTVV.

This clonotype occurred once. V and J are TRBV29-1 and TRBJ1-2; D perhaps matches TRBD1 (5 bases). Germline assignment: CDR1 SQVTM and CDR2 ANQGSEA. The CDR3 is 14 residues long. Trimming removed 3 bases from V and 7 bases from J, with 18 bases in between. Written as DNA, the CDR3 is TGCAGCGTTGAGCGCAGGGACCAGGTGGCTGGCTACACCTTC. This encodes CSVERRDQVAGYTF.

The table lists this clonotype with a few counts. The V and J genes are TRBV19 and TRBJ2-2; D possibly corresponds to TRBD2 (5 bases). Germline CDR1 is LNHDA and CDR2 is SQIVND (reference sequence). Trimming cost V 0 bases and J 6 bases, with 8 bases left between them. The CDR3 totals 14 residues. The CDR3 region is CASSIDRDAGELFF. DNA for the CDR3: TGTGCCAGTAGTATAGATCGGGATGCCGGGGAGCTGTTTTTT.